The 25 T cell receptor beta chains in this list originate from one sample, sequenced in a study of immune heterogeneity within non-small cell lung tumors. Bulk tumor genomic DNA was the template, and each sample received roughly 590 ng. Multiple widely separated biopsies were taken from each primary tumor at surgery. With untreated, newly diagnosed non-small cell lung cancer, the patients went on to undergo curative surgery. In a multiplex PCR, 32 V and 13 J primers amplified TCR beta CDR3. MiXCR, applied by TCRdb to the multiplex PCR reads, yields one record per CDR3 protein. The sample includes more than 3,000 distinct CDR3 sequences, less than 45% of them seen just once. Specimen: lung tumor tissue. These TCRs come from a man in his sixties with non-small cell lung cancer.

A few counts support this clonotype. The chain couples TRBV19 to TRBJ1-2; no firm D call. Germline CDR1 reads LNHDA; CDR2 reads SQIVND (reference sequence). The CDR3 loop spans 13 amino acids. V was shortened by 2 bases and J by 8 bases, with 12 bases between the two germline ends. CDR3 DNA: TGTGCCAGTAGTATATTCCGGACGTCCGGCTACACCTTC. Translation gives CASSIFRTSGYTF.

DNA for the CDR3: TGTGCCAGCAGCCCTTGGGGACCGTTCGAGACCGGGGAGCTGTTTTTT. Its protein is CASSPWGPFETGELFF. The chain uses TRBV7-3 and TRBJ2-2, with D possibly being TRBD1 or TRBD2 (5 bases each). CDR1 and CDR2 from the germline V gene are SGHTA and FQGTGA. The CDR3 contains 16 residues. Deletions cut 5 bases from V and 5 bases from J, with 18 bases between.

This clonotype ranks as large (0.1 to 1%). The chain couples TRBV27 to TRBJ1-2; D not certain. CDR1 is MNHEY and CDR2 is SMNVEV in the germline V gene (reference sequence). V dropped 3 bases and J dropped 4 bases, with 9 bases sitting between them. The length of the CDR3 is 13 residues. DNA of the CDR3: TGTGCCAGCAGTTTTGGCAGACTCTATGGCTACACCTTC. This encodes CASSFGRLYGYTF.

This clonotype is deemed large. In DNA, the CDR3 is TGCAGTGCTAGTCCGACTAGCGGATTCAACACCGGGGAGCTGTTTTTT. Translating gives CSASPTSGFNTGELFF. The chain joins TRBV20-1 to TRBJ2-2; 9 nucleotides agree with TRBD2. The CDR3 runs to 16 residues. V gave up 3 bases and J gave up 2 bases; unmatched junction bases: 7. Germline V CDR1 and CDR2: DFQATT, SNEGSKA (reference sequence).

The rearrangement uses TRBV12-3 or TRBV12-4 and TRBJ2-2; 7 nucleotides agree with TRBD2. The CDR3 is made up of 15 amino acids. After removal of 9 bases from V and 4 bases from J, the junction contained 11 bases not matched to a gene. The DNA for the CDR3 is TGTGCCAGTATTTTATTTCTAGCGGCCACCGGGGAGCTGTTTTTT. Its protein is CASILFLAATGELFF.

The V and J genes are TRBV19 and TRBJ2-1, with 7 positions matching TRBD1. CDR1 LNHDA and CDR2 SQIVND come from the germline V gene (reference sequence). The CDR3 is 19 residues long. Unmatched junction bases numbered 11, after V lost 0 bases and J lost 0 bases. The CDR3: CASSIDGDRPYGSYNEQFF. The CDR3 DNA reads TGTGCCAGTAGTATAGATGGGGACAGACCCTACGGCTCCTACAATGAGCAGTTCTTC.

This clonotype is medium-sized within its sample. This rearrangement joins TRBV5-5 to TRBJ2-7, with TRBD2 identical over 12 bases. The CDR3 extends over 14 amino acids. V lost 1 base and J lost 6; bases outside the gene matches: 2. Germline V gene lookup returns CDR1 SGHKS and CDR2 YYEKEE (reference sequence). Here the CDR3 reads CASSLLAGGGEQYV. The DNA of the CDR3 is TGTGCCAGCAGCTTGCTAGCGGGAGGGGGCGAGCAGTACGTC.

About this clonotype itself: The junction and the germline gene differ at one end; a read error may be behind it. This chain joins TRBV28 and TRBJ1-1, with D perhaps matching TRBD1 (5 bases). Germline V gene data show CDR1 as MDHEN and CDR2 as SYDVKM. The CDR3 sequence is 15 residues long. CDR3 bases: TGTGCCAGCAGTTTCCAAGGGGCCATGAACACTGAAGCTTCCTTT. Translated, it gives CASSFQGAMNTEASF. The whole variable domain, remainder taken from reference TRBV28 and TRBJ1-1, is DVKVTQSSRYLVKRTGEKVFLECVQDMDHENMFWYRQDPGLGLRLIYFSYDVKMKEKGDIPEGYSVSREKKERFSLILESASTNQTSMYLCASSFQGAMNTEASFGQGTRLTVV.

This chain joins TRBV29-1 and TRBJ2-7; 9 nucleotides agree with TRBD1. Per the germline V gene, CDR1 is SQVTM and CDR2 is ANQGSEA. The V gene end was trimmed by 4 bases and the J gene end by 7 bases; junction bases not matched to a gene: 11. This CDR3 region has 14 residues. CDR3 sequence reads: CSVGIGTGSREQYF. DNA of the CDR3: TGCAGCGTTGGGATAGGGACAGGGTCCAGGGAGCAGTACTTC.

By proportion, this clonotype is medium-sized. The chain recombines TRBV28 with TRBJ1-4; TRBD1 might be the D (6 bases). CDR3 size: 14 residues. V shed 4 bases and J shed 8 bases, with 14 bases lying between them. Germline CDR1 MDHEN, CDR2 SYDVKM. Here the CDR3 DNA reads TGTGCCAGCAGTTCAGTGAGGGGGACAGAAAAACTGTTTTTT. Protein product: CASSSVRGTEKLFF.

This clonotype is medium-sized in the sample. The chain links TRBV6-1 to TRBJ2-3; 10 bases fit TRBD1. Germline V gene lookup returns CDR1 MNHNS and CDR2 SASEGT. The junction had 8 bases not matched to a gene; V was cut back by 6 bases and J by 5 bases. The CDR3 runs 15 residues. The CDR3, as DNA: TGTGCCAGCAGCCTTGACAGGGGGCGAGGAGATACGCAGTATTTT. Translated, it gives CASSLDRGRGDTQYF.

This clonotype was counted between two and nine times. V and J are TRBV19 and TRBJ2-1, with D hard to call. This CDR3 is 15 amino acids long. V was shortened by 5 bases and J by 4 bases, with 15 bases between the two germline ends. Germline V gene lookup returns CDR1 LNHDA and CDR2 SQIVND (reference sequence). CDR3 DNA sequence: TGTGCCAGTAGTTCGACCCACAGACCGTACAATGAGCAGTTCTTC. Translating it yields CASSSTHRPYNEQFF.

This clonotype is judged medium-sized. The CDR3 loop is CSARQGLGSPLHF. CDR3 bases: TGCAGTGCTAGACAGGGGTTAGGTTCACCCCTCCACTTT. This chain links TRBV20-1 with TRBJ1-6; possibly TRBD1 for D (6 bases). This CDR3 contains 13 residues. The germline gives CDR1 DFQATT, CDR2 SNEGSKA (reference sequence). Trimming took 2 bases from V and 9 from J, leaving 11 bases between them.

This clonotype is judged medium-sized. The CDR3 spells CASSPSSGIVTDTQYF. The CDR3 DNA is TGTGCCAGCAGCCCGTCTAGCGGGATAGTCACAGATACGCAGTATTTT. V is TRBV12-3 or TRBV12-4 and J is TRBJ2-3, with 9 positions matching TRBD2. The trim removed 6 bases at V and 2 bases at J, leaving 9 bases unmatched. This CDR3 region has 16 residues.

By proportion, this clonotype is medium-sized. This chain connects TRBV6-1 to TRBJ1-4; D is ambiguous. V lost 4 bases, J lost 3 bases, and 9 bases lay in between. CDR3 length: 14 residues. Germline V gene sequence: CDR1 MNHNS, CDR2 SASEGT. CDR3 DNA sequence: TGTGCCAGCAGTGGATTCGGAGCTAATGAAAAACTGTTTTTT. Its translation: CASSGFGANEKLFF.

The V call is TRBV19, the J call TRBJ1-4; D remains ambiguous. Germline assignment: CDR1 LNHDA and CDR2 SQIVND (reference sequence). The V and J ends lost 5 bases and 0 bases respectively, with 13 bases between them. The CDR3 has 16 amino acids. CDR3 sequence reads: CASSAWGAATNEKLFF. CDR3 in DNA: TGTGCCAGTAGTGCGTGGGGAGCGGCAACTAATGAAAAACTGTTTTTT.

The chain uses TRBV19 and TRBJ1-5; a possible D gene is TRBD1 (6 bases). V was clipped by 7 bases and J by 6 bases, with 13 bases between them. Germline V gene lookup returns CDR1 LNHDA and CDR2 SQIVND (reference sequence). The CDR3 runs 13 residues. Here the CDR3 reads CASIREGGQPQHF. The CDR3 DNA reads as TGTGCCAGTATCAGGGAAGGGGGTCAGCCCCAGCATTTT.

This clonotype rates as medium-sized. The rearrangement uses TRBV5-1 and TRBJ1-2; tentative D call: TRBD1 (5 bases). CDR3 length: 15 amino acids. The V and J ends lost 6 bases and 6 bases respectively, with 21 bases between them. The germline gives CDR1 SGHRS, CDR2 YFSETQ. The CDR3 region is CASNPQEGLGDGYTF. CDR3 nucleotide sequence: TGCGCCAGCAACCCCCAGGAGGGACTGGGGGATGGCTACACCTTC.

This clonotype was counted a few times. This may come from a read error, since a much larger clone is one base off. V gene TRBV18 combines with J gene TRBJ2-7; D is undetermined. The CDR3 length is 12 residues. Deletions cut 2 bases from V and 5 bases from J, with 7 bases between. The V gene's germline CDR1 is KGHSH and CDR2 LQKENI. In nucleotides, the CDR3 is TGTGCCAGCTCACCATCAATGGACGAGCAGTACTTC. Protein: CASSPSMDEQYF.

CDR3 amino acids: CASSPSMNTEAFF. CDR3 DNA: TGTGCCAGCAGCCCCTCCATGAACACTGAAGCTTTCTTT. This sequence joins TRBV7-9 and TRBJ1-1; the D is unclear. Germline assignment: CDR1 SEHNR and CDR2 FQNEAQ (reference sequence). Trimming removed 5 bases from V and 0 bases from J, with 7 bases in between. The CDR3 consists of 13 residues.

This clonotype was recorded many times. The chain combines TRBV15 with TRBJ2-5; D unclear. The CDR3 runs to 12 residues. Per the germline V gene, CDR1 is LNHNV and CDR2 is YYDKDF (reference sequence). Trimming shortened V by 0 bases and J by 4 bases, and 3 bases separated the two germline ends. The chain's CDR3 is CATSRDSETQYF. CDR3 bases: TGTGCCACCAGCAGAGATTCAGAGACCCAGTACTTC.

Within the sample, this clonotype is medium-sized. The V call is TRBV5-1, the J call TRBJ1-4, with TRBD1 matching over 7 bases. The germline V gene has CDR1 SGHRS and CDR2 YFSETQ. V dropped 4 bases and J dropped 5; count of bases not matched to a gene: 5. The CDR3 runs 14 residues. DNA for the CDR3: TGCGCCAGCAGCACCGGACAGGAAAATGAAAAACTGTTTTTT. Encoded protein: CASSTGQENEKLFF. Complete variable domain (other parts from reference TRBV5-1 and TRBJ1-4): KAGVTQTPRYLIKTRGQQVTLSCSPISGHRSVSWYQQTPGQGLQFLFEYFSETQRNKGNFPGRFSGRQFSNSRSEMNVSTLELGDSALYLCASSTGQENEKLFFGSGTQLSVL.

The chain carries TRBV7-8 and TRBJ1-1; D unresolved. Trimming left V 5 bases short and J 4 bases short, with 17 bases between. The CDR3 sequence is 15 residues long. Germline V gene sequence: CDR1 SGHVS, CDR2 FQNEAQ. CDR3 residues: CASSPWKFGSTEAFF. For the CDR3, the DNA is TGTGCCAGCAGCCCGTGGAAGTTCGGCTCCACTGAAGCTTTCTTT.

The J gene is TRBJ1-1, the V gene TRBV28, with D possibly TRBD1 on 6 matching bases. The germline V gene has CDR1 MDHEN and CDR2 SYDVKM. The CDR3 is 14 residues long. V was pared by 6 bases and J by 4 bases, with 15 bases between. The CDR3 sequence: CASRTRGGATEAFF. The CDR3 DNA sequence: TGTGCCAGCAGGACAAGGGGGGGCGCCACTGAAGCTTTCTTT. Together with reference TRBV28 and TRBJ1-1, the CDR3 gives the full variable domain: DVKVTQSSRYLVKRTGEKVFLECVQDMDHENMFWYRQDPGLGLRLIYFSYDVKMKEKGDIPEGYSVSREKKERFSLILESASTNQTSMYLCASRTRGGATEAFFGQGTRLTVV.

The CDR3 is CASSPTTGSYEQYF. The CDR3 DNA is TGCGCCAGCAGCCCCACGACAGGTTCCTACGAGCAGTACTTC. This chain joins TRBV4-1 and TRBJ2-7; TRBD1 is a possible D gene (6 bases). The germline V gene has CDR1 MGHRA and CDR2 YSYEKL. Trimming cost V 4 bases and J 1 base, with 11 bases left between them. The CDR3 is 14 amino acids.